One and the same sample provided the 8 T cell receptor beta chains below, sequenced in a study of long-term antiretroviral therapy in people with HIV. With survey level as its setting, the immunoSEQ assay was v3.0. Repertoires were generated with immunoSEQ multiplex PCR, while TCRdb's copy carries only in-frame clones and drops some. The sample carries roughly 30,000 clones, about 85% recorded once. Sequencing used unsorted PBMCs, obtained around 5 years after starting antiretroviral therapy. The source is a middle-aged man with HIV.

V is TRBV21-1 and J is TRBJ1-2. TRBV21-1 has pseudogene status. The CDR3 is made up of 13 amino acids. DNA for the CDR3: TGTGCCAGCCCCCGAGCAGCTAACTATGGCTACACCTTC. Translating gives CASPRAANYGYTF.

This clone was observed a few times. This chain links TRBV13 with TRBJ1-2; possible D gene TRBD1, 6 bases. Germline CDR1 PRHDT, CDR2 FYEKMQ (reference sequence). This CDR3 has 16 residues. V was shortened by 5 bases and J by 5 bases, with 21 bases between the two germline ends. The CDR3 region has the DNA TGTGCCAGCAGCCAACATGTCCGGGGAGGGGGGTATGGCTACACCTTC. Protein sequence: CASSQHVRGGGYGYTF.

CDR3: CASSRRLITDTQYF. The DNA of the CDR3 is TGTGCCAGCAGCCGACGTTTGATCACAGATACGCAGTATTTT. This chain links TRBV5-6 with TRBJ2-3; D is uncertain. V was shortened by 4 bases and J by 2 bases, with 11 bases between the two germline ends. There are 14 residues in the CDR3. The V gene's germline CDR1 is SGHDT and CDR2 YYEEEE.

The chain carries TRBV25-1 and TRBJ1-3; D may be TRBD1 (5 bases). This CDR3 is built from 14 residues. V lost 3 bases to trimming and J lost 3 bases, with 9 bases between them. Germline CDR1 is MGHDK and CDR2 is SYGVNS. CDR3: CASSEWGDGNTIYF. The CDR3 DNA reads as TGTGCCAGCAGTGAGTGGGGCGATGGAAACACCATATATTTT.

The rearrangement joins TRBV7-9 to TRBJ2-7, with a weak D call TRBD2 (6 bases). This CDR3 is built from 13 residues. CDR1 is SEHNR and CDR2 is FQNEAQ in the germline V gene (reference sequence). The V gene lost 3 bases and the J gene lost 6 bases, with 12 bases spanning the gap. The CDR3 sequence is CASSLRDGLEQYF. The CDR3 nucleotides are TGTGCCAGCAGCTTGCGGGATGGTCTCGAGCAGTACTTC.

This chain uses TRBV2 with TRBJ2-7; no reliable D call. With 11 bases removed from V and 2 bases from J, the gap between germline ends came to 19 bases. The CDR3 consists of 14 residues. In germline, CDR1 is SNHLY, CDR2 FYNNEI. The CDR3 DNA sequence: TGTGCCCCAAATGGGTGTACAGCCACCTACGAGCAGTACTTC. It translates to CAPNGCTATYEQYF.

V gene TRBV5-8 combines with J gene TRBJ1-1, with D unclear. CDR3 length: 13 amino acids. Per germline, CDR1 SGHTS and CDR2 YDEGEE. V dropped 6 bases and J dropped 12 bases, with 21 bases sitting between them. The CDR3 DNA sequence: TGTGCCAGCATCCCGGGTAGGGATCCGGAACCTTTCTTT. Its translation is CASIPGRDPEPFF.

The rearrangement uses TRBV5-5 and TRBJ1-3; possibly TRBD1 for D (6 bases). The ends were cut back, 3 bases at V and 4 bases at J, with 11 bases in the middle. CDR1 is SGHKS and CDR2 is YYEKEE in the germline V gene (reference sequence). The CDR3 contains 14 residues. CDR3 amino acids: CASSSSGVGNTIYF. As DNA, the CDR3 is TGTGCCAGCAGCTCCTCAGGGGTGGGAAACACCATATATTTT.